The 3 T cell receptor beta chains listed next were all sequenced from one sample in a study of T cell responses to AZD1222 COVID-19 vaccine. Sequenced by immunoSEQ multiplex PCR; TCRdb stores in-frame clones only, minus some. Among some 130,000 clones, approximately 86% were seen once, and the ten largest hold roughly 5.2%. This material consisted of peripheral blood, taken 28 days after the second AZD1222 dose. The receptors were gathered from an adult who received the AZD1222 COVID-19 vaccine.

The gene calls are TRBV5-8 and TRBJ2-2; D remains ambiguous. The CDR3 loop spans 14 amino acids. CDR1 and CDR2 (germline): SGHTS, YDEGEE. Trimming took off 0 bases at V and 4 bases at J, with 7 bases between the two ends. CDR3 protein: CASSLGLFTGELFF. Here the CDR3 DNA reads TGTGCCAGCAGCTTGGGACTGTTCACCGGGGAGCTGTTTTTT.

The chain links TRBV27 to TRBJ1-2; the match to TRBD1 covers 10 bases. J was trimmed by 2 bases and V by 5 bases; bases with no gene match: 8. This CDR3 region has 16 residues. Germline V lookup: CDR1 MNHEY, CDR2 SMNVEV (reference sequence). The CDR3 protein is CASSPGSGQGNYGYTF. The CDR3, as DNA: TGTGCCAGCAGTCCAGGGTCGGGACAGGGGAACTATGGCTACACCTTC.

This chain uses TRBV5-1 with TRBJ1-2, with D hard to call. The CDR3 totals 15 residues. CDR1 and CDR2 (germline): SGHRS, YFSETQ. V lost 8 bases and J lost 3, with 20 bases in between. The CDR3 loop reads CARTPLAERDYGYTF. The CDR3 nucleotides read TGCGCCAGGACCCCACTCGCGGAAAGGGACTATGGCTACACCTTC.